This is a list of T cell receptor beta chains from one sample in a study of blood T cell repertoires in COVID-19. Assay used: immunoSEQ multiplex PCR; TCRdb lists only in-frame clones, some missing. The sample comprises about 150,000 clones, more than 65% of which are singletons, and over 9.5% rests with the top ten. Source material: peripheral blood. The receptors here all came from a woman at least 80 years old with active or convalescent COVID-19. Both conserved end residues are part of each CDR3. D genes are given only for firm matches. Where a row states a size, it is once, few, many or the class of an expanded clone; other rows omit it.

cdr3_aa cdr3_nt v_call d_call clone_size j_call
CASRSRANTGELFF TGTGCCAGCAGATCCAGGGCTAACACCGGGGAGCTGTTTTTT TRBV3-1/TRBV3-2 NA NA TRBJ2-2
CASRASRARWYEQYF TGTGCCAGCAGGGCTTCGAGGGCCCGGTGGTACGAGCAGTACTTC TRBV6-5 NA NA TRBJ2-7
CASISRPRGINTEAFF TGTGCCAGCATCTCACGACCCCGGGGGATAAACACTGAAGCTTTCTTT TRBV19 NA NA TRBJ1-1
CASSPRGHGYTF TGTGCCAGTAGCCCCAGGGGCCATGGCTACACCTTC TRBV19 NA NA TRBJ1-2
CAIRQYSNQPQHF TGTGCCATCAGACAGTATAGCAATCAGCCCCAGCATTTT TRBV10-3 NA few TRBJ1-5
CASSLAPGYAPGNTIYF TGCGCCAGCAGCTTGGCTCCAGGTTACGCCCCTGGAAACACCATATATTTT TRBV5-1 NA NA TRBJ1-3
CASSISGTGVYTEAFF TGTGCCAGTAGTATATCTGGGACAGGGGTTTACACTGAAGCTTTCTTT TRBV19 TRBD1 NA TRBJ1-1
CASSVLAGGTGELFF TGTGCCAGCAGCGTTCTAGCGGGAGGTACCGGGGAGCTGTTTTTT TRBV9 TRBD2 NA TRBJ2-2
CAWKWRGLAETQYF TGTGCCTGGAAATGGCGGGGGTTGGCAGAGACCCAGTACTTC TRBV30 TRBD2 NA TRBJ2-5
CASSFRRDPGLAGQSSYNEQFF TGCGCCAGCAGCTTCAGGCGAGACCCGGGACTAGCGGGGCAGAGCTCCTACAATGAGCAGTTCTTC TRBV5-1 TRBD2 once TRBJ2-1
CAWSKGISYEQYF TGTGCCTGGAGCAAGGGGATCTCCTACGAGCAGTACTTC TRBV30 NA NA TRBJ2-7
CASSQGQASYGYTF TGTGCCAGCAGCCAGGGACAGGCCAGTTATGGCTACACCTTC TRBV3-1/TRBV3-2 TRBD1 NA TRBJ1-2
CATSRGGTTEAFF TGTGCCACCAGCAGGGGGGGGACCACTGAAGCTTTCTTT TRBV15 NA NA TRBJ1-1
CATSDLTTTDTQYF TGTGCCACCAGTGATCTAACTACCACAGATACGCAGTATTTT TRBV24-1 NA once TRBJ2-3
CASSQFSVDSPLHF TGTGCCAGCAGCCAATTCTCAGTGGATTCACCCCTCCACTTT TRBV3-1/TRBV3-2 NA NA TRBJ1-6
CAWSTGVRRTDTQYF TGTGCCTGGAGTACGGGGGTGCGGCGGACAGATACGCAGTATTTT TRBV30 NA NA TRBJ2-3
CASSLESGGGTDTQYF TGCGCCAGCAGCCTCGAATCGGGAGGCGGCACAGATACGCAGTATTTT TRBV5-1 TRBD2 NA TRBJ2-3
CAWSGRQGSSFGYTF TGTGCCTGGAGTGGTCGACAGGGTTCCTCATTTGGCTACACCTTC TRBV30 TRBD1 NA TRBJ1-2
CATRVTSGSAWQFF TGTGCCACCAGGGTAACTAGCGGGAGCGCGTGGCAGTTCTTC TRBV15 TRBD2 NA TRBJ2-1
CASSYSREGTGELFF TGTGCCAGCAGTTACAGCAGGGAAGGTACCGGGGAGCTGTTTTTT TRBV6-2/TRBV6-3 NA NA TRBJ2-2
CASSIWTGTYGYTF TGTGCCAGCAGTATCTGGACAGGGACCTATGGCTACACCTTC TRBV28 TRBD1 NA TRBJ1-2
CASSLGVQGMVNTEAFF TGCGCCAGCAGCTTGGGAGTACAGGGGATGGTGAACACTGAAGCTTTCTTT TRBV5-1 TRBD1 NA TRBJ1-1
CASSSGQLPNTGELFF TGCGCCAGCAGCTCGGGACAACTCCCGAACACCGGGGAGCTGTTTTTT TRBV5-1 NA NA TRBJ2-2
CASMTGVGYEQYF TGCGCCAGCATGACAGGGGTGGGCTACGAGCAGTACTTC TRBV5-1 TRBD1 few TRBJ2-7
CASRPQGLKEKLFF TGTGCCAGCAGACCACAGGGGCTGAAGGAAAAACTGTTTTTT TRBV6-5 TRBD1 NA TRBJ1-4
CASSIWTSGSNEQFF TGTGCCAGTAGTATTTGGACTAGCGGGAGCAATGAGCAGTTCTTC TRBV19 TRBD2 NA TRBJ2-1
CASSLGLASMGELFF TGCGCCAGCAGCTTGGGACTAGCGAGCATGGGGGAGCTGTTTTTT TRBV5-1 TRBD2 NA TRBJ2-2
CASSGRLAVNYEQYF TGTGCCAGCAGTGGGAGGCTAGCGGTAAACTACGAGCAGTACTTC TRBV2 TRBD2 NA TRBJ2-7
CASSRTSGTGGHNEQFF TGTGCCAGTAGCAGAACTTCCGGGACAGGGGGTCACAATGAGCAGTTCTTC TRBV19 TRBD1 once TRBJ2-1
CASSVRQGDEAFF TGTGCCAGCAGCGTTAGACAGGGAGATGAAGCTTTCTTT TRBV6-5 TRBD1 NA TRBJ1-1
CASSPKTGGTNEKLFF TGTGCCAGCTCACCAAAGACAGGGGGGACTAATGAAAAACTGTTTTTT TRBV18 TRBD1 NA TRBJ1-4
CATSEGTGTNYGYTF TGTGCCACCAGTGAGGGGACAGGGACTAACTATGGCTACACCTTC TRBV24-1 TRBD1 NA TRBJ1-2
CATSREASRGFGNTIYF TGTGCCACCAGCAGAGAGGCCTCCCGGGGATTTGGAAACACCATATATTTT TRBV15 NA NA TRBJ1-3
CASSALSGKLFF TGTGCCAGCAGTGCGCTAAGTGGAAAACTGTTTTTT TRBV28 NA NA TRBJ1-4
CASSLVPGNTGELFF TGTGCCAGCAGCTTAGTCCCAGGAAACACCGGGGAGCTGTTTTTT TRBV11-2 NA NA TRBJ2-2
CASRRLANTGELFF TGTGCCAGCAGGAGACTAGCGAACACCGGGGAGCTGTTTTTT TRBV2 NA NA TRBJ2-2
CASSGTGYTDTQYF TGCGCCAGCAGCGGGACTGGATACACAGATACGCAGTATTTT TRBV5-1 NA NA TRBJ2-3
CASSVDLAGDEQYF TGTGCCAGCAGCGTAGATCTAGCGGGAGACGAGCAGTACTTC TRBV9 TRBD2 NA TRBJ2-7
CSVVEFSGNTIYF TGCAGCGTTGTGGAGTTCTCTGGAAACACCATATATTTT TRBV29-1 NA few TRBJ1-3
CASSVEQSHGYTF TGTGCCAGCAGCGTAGAACAGAGCCATGGCTACACCTTC TRBV9 NA few TRBJ1-2
CASRVGQSYEQYF TGTGCCAGCAGAGTGGGACAGTCCTACGAGCAGTACTTC TRBV5-4 TRBD1 NA TRBJ2-7
CASSREGFNQPQHF TGTGCCAGCAGCCGGGAGGGGTTCAATCAGCCCCAGCATTTT TRBV7-2 NA NA TRBJ1-5
CASSRNEPRVNTGELFF TGTGCCAGCAGCCGAAATGAGCCGAGGGTCAACACCGGGGAGCTGTTTTTT TRBV6-6 NA NA TRBJ2-2
CASSVASLAGNEQFF TGTGCCAGCAGCGTAGCGTCTCTAGCGGGGAATGAGCAGTTCTTC TRBV9 TRBD2 NA TRBJ2-1
CASSLPGQGTDTQYF TGTGCCAGCAGCTTACCGGGACAGGGGACAGATACGCAGTATTTT TRBV5-4 TRBD1 NA TRBJ2-3
CAWQRGGGTEAFF TGTGCCTGGCAACGGGGGGGTGGGACTGAAGCTTTCTTT TRBV30 NA NA TRBJ1-1
CASSHRVSTDTQYF TGTGCCAGCAGCCACAGGGTGTCCACAGATACGCAGTATTTT TRBV3-1/TRBV3-2 NA NA TRBJ2-3
CASSQNGLAGVEQYF TGTGCCAGCAGTCAAAACGGACTAGCGGGAGTCGAGCAGTACTTC TRBV28 TRBD2 NA TRBJ2-7
CASSLYGTGDYEQYF TGCGCCAGCAGTCTTTACGGGACAGGGGACTACGAGCAGTACTTC TRBV4-1 TRBD1 NA TRBJ2-7
CARSETGDGYTF TGTGCCAGAAGCGAGACAGGGGATGGCTACACCTTC TRBV5-3 TRBD1 once TRBJ1-2
CAGRAAANTGELFF TGTGCCGGCAGGGCGGCAGCGAACACCGGGGAGCTGTTTTTT TRBV2 NA NA TRBJ2-2
CASSPQNSGNTIYF TGTGCCAGCTCACCTCAAAACTCTGGAAACACCATATATTTT TRBV18 NA NA TRBJ1-3